One and the same sample provided the 15 T cell receptor beta chains below, sequenced in a study of CD4 and CD8 cells across lung adenocarcinoma regions. TCRdb redid the calling of the PCR reads with MiXCR, one entry per CDR3 protein. The sample lists some 23,000 distinct CDR3 sequences; approximately 50% were seen once. Specimen: CD8+ T cells from the center of a lung tumor. These receptors originate from a male donor with lung adenocarcinoma. The CD4 and CD8 labels of this study may be unreliable.

This clonotype was observed many times. The chain is built from TRBV10-1 and TRBJ1-1, with 9 bases that match TRBD1. Trimming took 4 bases from V and 3 from J; bases not matched to a gene: 12. CDR1 is WNHNN, CDR2 SYGVQD, per germline (reference sequence). This CDR3 region has 17 residues. This CDR3 reads CASSAVPGQGEDTEAFF. The CDR3 DNA follows: TGCGCCAGCAGTGCTGTCCCGGGACAGGGAGAGGACACTGAAGCTTTCTTT.

This clonotype is a singleton in its sample. The chain uses TRBV6-1 and TRBJ1-5; the D is unclear. The germline CDR1 and CDR2 sequences are MNHNS and SASEGT. The CDR3 runs to 13 residues. V was clipped by 6 bases and J by 7 bases, with 13 bases between them. The CDR3 sequence is CASSVEEGQPQHF. The CDR3 DNA reads TGTGCCAGCAGCGTGGAAGAGGGACAGCCCCAGCATTTT.

The V gene is TRBV18, the J gene TRBJ2-3; the D call may be TRBD1 or TRBD2 (5 bases each). Judging by the DNA end, TRBJ2-7 fits better; the J call may be wrong. From germline, CDR1 is KGHSH and CDR2 LQKENI. The CDR3 is 18 amino acids. CDR3 nucleotide sequence: TGTGCCAGCTCACCACCGGGGCTTGGGGGAACCGACCAAGATACGCAGTACTTC. Residues: CASSPPGLGGTDQDTQYF.

In its sample, this clonotype was seen a few times. The CDR3 nucleotides are TGCGCCAGCAAAGCGGGAGGAGCCACAGATACGCAGTATTTT. Translation: CASKAGGATDTQYF. The V call is TRBV5-1, the J call TRBJ2-3; 9 bases fit TRBD2. The CDR3 is 14 amino acids. Germline loops: CDR1 SGHRS, CDR2 YFSETQ. Trimming cost V 6 bases and J 2 bases; bases outside gene matches: 4.

The J gene is TRBJ2-1, the V gene TRBV19, with 8 positions matching TRBD1. Germline CDR1 reads LNHDA; CDR2 reads SQIVND (reference sequence). CDR3 length: 13 amino acids. The trim removed 6 bases at V and 7 bases at J, leaving 5 bases unmatched. CDR3 sequence (DNA): TGTGCCAGTAGCCCGGACAGGGAAAATGAGCAGTTCTTC. Its protein is CASSPDRENEQFF.

The rearrangement joins TRBV7-2 to TRBJ2-3, with TRBD2 identical over 7 bases. TRBJ2-7 matches the DNA end more closely, so the J call is doubtful. CDR1 and CDR2 from the germline V gene are SGHTA and FQGNSA. The CDR3 is 15 residues long. The CDR3 loop is CASSSGLGAGNTQYF. The CDR3 coding sequence is TGTGCCAGCAGCTCAGGGCTGGGAGCGGGAAATACGCAGTACTTC.

Points on this clonotype: A read error may produce the germline difference seen at one junction end. This chain uses TRBV6-1 with TRBJ2-6, with D possibly TRBD1 on 6 matching bases. CDR1 and CDR2 from the germline V gene are MNHNS and SASEGT. The CDR3 contains 17 residues. The CDR3 DNA sequence: TGTGCCAGCACTACCATACAGGGAGACTCTGGGGCCAACGTCCAGTATTTC. Protein sequence: CASTTIQGDSGANVQYF.

This clonotype appeared a single time. The CDR3 nucleotides read TGTGCCCGCGGCTCGGGGCAGAGAGCCAAAAACACGCAGTACTTC. Translating gives CARGSGQRAKNTQYF. The chain recombines TRBV6-1 with TRBJ2-4; the D gene could be TRBD1 or TRBD2 (5 bases each). Germline V gene sequence: CDR1 MNHNS, CDR2 SASEGT. The V gene lost 11 bases and the J gene lost 13 bases, with 30 bases spanning the gap. The CDR3 length is 15 residues.

At least ten counts were recorded for this clonotype. The V call is TRBV6-1, the J call TRBJ1-2, with 8 bases fitting TRBD1. The CDR3 consists of 13 residues. Unmatched junction bases numbered 6, after V lost 5 bases and J lost 7 bases. Looked up from germline, CDR1 is MNHNS and CDR2 is SASEGT. DNA of the CDR3: TGTGCCAGCAGTCTAACAGGGGGAGGTGGCTACACCTTC. Protein: CASSLTGGGGYTF.

Many counts were recorded for this clonotype. The V call is TRBV6-1, the J call TRBJ2-6; D tentatively reads TRBD1 or TRBD2 (7 bases each). This CDR3 has 20 residues. CDR1 is MNHNS, CDR2 SASEGT, per germline. V was trimmed by 7 bases and J by 0 bases, leaving 25 bases between them. The CDR3 bases are TGTGCCAGCACCCGGACGCGAGGGGGAGGGGGCAACTCTGGGGCCAACGTCCTGACTTTC. Translating gives CASTRTRGGGGNSGANVLTF.

A note on this clonotype: The junction departs from germline at one end; a sequencing error may be responsible. This chain uses TRBV6-5 with TRBJ2-6; D is perhaps TRBD1 (5 bases). Germline V gene sequence: CDR1 MNHEY, CDR2 SVGAGI. The CDR3 length is 15 residues. CDR3 bases: TGTGCCAGCAGTTACTACGGCTCTGGGGCCAACGTCCTGTCCTTC. Protein sequence: CASSYYGSGANVLSF.

This clonotype rates as medium-sized. This chain connects TRBV6-5 to TRBJ2-5; 7 bases agree with TRBD1. The J segment lost 1 base and the V segment lost 8 bases, leaving 10 bases of the junction unmatched. Looked up from germline, CDR1 is MNHEY and CDR2 is SVGAGI. The CDR3 loop spans 15 amino acids. CDR3 nucleotide sequence: TGTGCCAGCCGACCGGGACAGAGTACCCAAGAGACCCAGTACTTC. This codes for CASRPGQSTQETQYF.

The chain couples TRBV6-1 to TRBJ2-3, with 10 bases fitting TRBD1. Losses at the gene ends were 6 bases for V and 11 bases for J; bases not matched to a gene: 17. There are 16 residues in the CDR3. In germline, CDR1 is MNHNS, CDR2 SASEGT. CDR3 DNA: TGTGCCAGCAGGTCACCGATCCGGGACAGGGGTAATGAGCAGTATTTT. It translates to CASRSPIRDRGNEQYF.

The chain employs TRBV7-6 and TRBJ2-2, with a weak D call TRBD2 (6 bases). This CDR3 spans 16 amino acids. In germline, CDR1 is SGHVS, CDR2 FNYEAQ. Trimming removed 2 bases at V and 4 bases at J, with 14 bases between. This CDR3 reads CASSLIGVGGTGELFF. In DNA, the CDR3 is TGTGCCAGCAGCTTAATCGGCGTCGGGGGCACCGGGGAGCTGTTTTTT.

CDR3 nucleotides: TGTGCCAGCAGTGACACGGGCAGGGGAGCCAAAAATATGCAGTACTTC. Protein product: CASSDTGRGAKNMQYF. V and J are TRBV6-1 and TRBJ2-4; TRBD1 might be the D (6 bases). The germline CDR1 and CDR2 sequences are MNHNS and SASEGT. This CDR3 is 16 amino acids long. V shed 3 bases and J shed 13 bases, with 25 bases lying between them.